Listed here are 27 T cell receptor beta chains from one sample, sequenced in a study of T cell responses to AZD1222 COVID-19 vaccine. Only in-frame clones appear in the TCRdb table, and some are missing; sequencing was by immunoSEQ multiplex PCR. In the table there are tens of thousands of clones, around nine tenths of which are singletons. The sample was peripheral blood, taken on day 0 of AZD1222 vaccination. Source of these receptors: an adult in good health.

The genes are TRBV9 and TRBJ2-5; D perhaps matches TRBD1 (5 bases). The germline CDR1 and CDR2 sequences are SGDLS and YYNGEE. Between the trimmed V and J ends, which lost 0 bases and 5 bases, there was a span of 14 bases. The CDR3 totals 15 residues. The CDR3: CASSVGTQGVETQYF. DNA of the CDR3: TGTGCCAGCAGCGTAGGTACCCAGGGTGTTGAGACCCAGTACTTC. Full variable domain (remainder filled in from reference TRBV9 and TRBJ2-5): DSGVTQTPKHLITATGQRVTLRCSPRSGDLSVYWYQQSLDQGLQFLIQYYNGEERAKGNILERFSAQQFPDLHSELNLSSLELGDSALYFCASSVGTQGVETQYFGPGTRLLVL.

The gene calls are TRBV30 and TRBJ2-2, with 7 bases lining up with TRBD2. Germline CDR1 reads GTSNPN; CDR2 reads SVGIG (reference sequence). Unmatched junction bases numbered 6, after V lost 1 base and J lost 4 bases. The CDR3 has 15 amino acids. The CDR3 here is CAWSAGGLGTGELFF. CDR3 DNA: TGTGCCTGGAGTGCGGGAGGATTAGGCACCGGGGAGCTGTTTTTT. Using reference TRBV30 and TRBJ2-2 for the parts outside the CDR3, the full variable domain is SQTIHQWPATLVQPVGSPLSLECTVEGTSNPNLYWYRQAAGRGLQLLFYSVGIGQISSEVPQNLSASRPQDRQFILSSKKLLLSDSGFYLCAWSAGGLGTGELFFGEGSRLTVL.

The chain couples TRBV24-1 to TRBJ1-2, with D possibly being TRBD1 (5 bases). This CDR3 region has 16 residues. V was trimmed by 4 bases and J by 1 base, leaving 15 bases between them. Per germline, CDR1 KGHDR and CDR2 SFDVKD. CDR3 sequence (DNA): TGTGCCACCAGTGAGGGGACCGAGGGATATAACTATGGCTACACCTTC. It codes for CATSEGTEGYNYGYTF.

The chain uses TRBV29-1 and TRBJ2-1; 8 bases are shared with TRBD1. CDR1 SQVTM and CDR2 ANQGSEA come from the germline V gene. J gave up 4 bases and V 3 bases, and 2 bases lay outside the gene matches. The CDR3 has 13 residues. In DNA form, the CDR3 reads TGCAGCGTTGACAGGGGGCCTTACAATGAGCAGTTCTTC. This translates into CSVDRGPYNEQFF.

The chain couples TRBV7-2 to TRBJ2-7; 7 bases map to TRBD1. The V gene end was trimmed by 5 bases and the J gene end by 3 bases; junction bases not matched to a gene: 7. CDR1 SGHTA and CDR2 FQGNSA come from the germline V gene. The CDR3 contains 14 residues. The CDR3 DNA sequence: TGTGCCAGCAGCGTCCGGGACAGCAACTACGAGCAGTACTTC. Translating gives CASSVRDSNYEQYF.

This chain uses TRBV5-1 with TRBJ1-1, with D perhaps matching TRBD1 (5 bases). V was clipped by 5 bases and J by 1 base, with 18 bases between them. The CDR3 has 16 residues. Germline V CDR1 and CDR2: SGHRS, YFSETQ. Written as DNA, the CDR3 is TGCGCCAGCAGGCGGGGGTCTTTGGGCGGGAACACTGAAGCTTTCTTT. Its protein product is CASRRGSLGGNTEAFF. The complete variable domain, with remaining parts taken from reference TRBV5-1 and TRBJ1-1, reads KAGVTQTPRYLIKTRGQQVTLSCSPISGHRSVSWYQQTPGQGLQFLFEYFSETQRNKGNFPGRFSGRQFSNSRSEMNVSTLELGDSALYLCASRRGSLGGNTEAFFGQGTRLTVV.

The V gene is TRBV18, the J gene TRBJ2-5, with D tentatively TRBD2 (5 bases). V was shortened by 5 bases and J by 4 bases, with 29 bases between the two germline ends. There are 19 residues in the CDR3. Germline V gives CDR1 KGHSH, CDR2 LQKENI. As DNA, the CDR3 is TGTGCCAGCTCAAAAGGTTTAGGAGGTAACACCATTGGGCGAGAGACCCAGTACTTC. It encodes CASSKGLGGNTIGRETQYF. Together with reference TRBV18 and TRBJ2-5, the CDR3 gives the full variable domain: NAGVMQNPRHLVRRRGQEARLRCSPMKGHSHVYWYRQLPEEGLKFMVYLQKENIIDESGMPKERFSAEFPKEGPSILRIQQVVRGDSAAYFCASSKGLGGNTIGRETQYFGPGTRLLVL.

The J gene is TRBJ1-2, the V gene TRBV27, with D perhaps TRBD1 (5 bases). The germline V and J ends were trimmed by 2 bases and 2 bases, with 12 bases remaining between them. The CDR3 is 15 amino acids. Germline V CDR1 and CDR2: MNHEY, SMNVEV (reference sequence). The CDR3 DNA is TGTGCCAGCAGTTTAAAAGGGGCGCCCAACTATGGCTACACCTTC. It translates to CASSLKGAPNYGYTF.

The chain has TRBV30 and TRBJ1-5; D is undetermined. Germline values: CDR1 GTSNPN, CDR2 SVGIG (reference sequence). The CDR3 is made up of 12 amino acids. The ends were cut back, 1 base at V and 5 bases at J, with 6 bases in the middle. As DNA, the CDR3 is TGTGCCTGGAGTGAGGAGGATCAGCCCCAGCATTTT. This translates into CAWSEEDQPQHF.

The chain's CDR3 is CASGGQLNTEAFF. CDR3 in DNA: TGTGCCAGCGGGGGACAGCTTAACACTGAAGCTTTCTTT. The rearrangement links TRBV6-5 to TRBJ1-1; 7 bases line up with TRBD1. The CDR3 spans 13 residues. Trimming took 8 bases from V and 2 from J; bases not matched to a gene: 5. Germline V CDR1 and CDR2: MNHEY, SVGAGI.

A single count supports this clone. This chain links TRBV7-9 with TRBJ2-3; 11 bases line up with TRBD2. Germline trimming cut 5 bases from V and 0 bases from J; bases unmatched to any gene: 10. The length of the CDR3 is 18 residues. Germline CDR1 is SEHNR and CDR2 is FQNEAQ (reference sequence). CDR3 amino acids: CASSETSGITSSTDTQYF. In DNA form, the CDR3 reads TGTGCCAGCAGCGAGACTAGCGGGATTACATCTAGCACAGATACGCAGTATTTT.

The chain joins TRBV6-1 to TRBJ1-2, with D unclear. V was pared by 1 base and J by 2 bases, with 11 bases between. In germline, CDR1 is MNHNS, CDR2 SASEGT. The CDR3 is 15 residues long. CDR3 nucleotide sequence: TGTGCCAGCAGTGAAGAAGGCGGGGTAAACTATGGCTACACCTTC. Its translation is CASSEEGGVNYGYTF.

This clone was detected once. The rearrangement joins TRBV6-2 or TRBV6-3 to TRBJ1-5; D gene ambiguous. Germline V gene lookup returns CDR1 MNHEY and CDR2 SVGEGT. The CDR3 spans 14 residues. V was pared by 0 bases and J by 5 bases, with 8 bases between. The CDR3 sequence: CASSYSTTYQPQHF. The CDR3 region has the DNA TGTGCCAGCAGTTACTCGACCACCTATCAGCCCCAGCATTTT.

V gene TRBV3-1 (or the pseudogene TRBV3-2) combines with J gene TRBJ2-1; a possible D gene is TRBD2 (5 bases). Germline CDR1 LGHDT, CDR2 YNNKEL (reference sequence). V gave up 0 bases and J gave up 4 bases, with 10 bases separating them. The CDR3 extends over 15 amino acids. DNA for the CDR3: TGTGCCAGCAGCCAAGATGAGCGGTGGTACAATGAGCAGTTCTTC. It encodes CASSQDERWYNEQFF.

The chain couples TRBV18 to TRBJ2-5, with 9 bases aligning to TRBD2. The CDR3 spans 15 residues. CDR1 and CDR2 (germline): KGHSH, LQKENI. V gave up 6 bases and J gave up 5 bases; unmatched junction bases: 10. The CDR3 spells CASSPQAGGRETQYF. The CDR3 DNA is TGTGCCAGCTCCCCCCAGGCGGGGGGGCGGGAGACCCAGTACTTC.

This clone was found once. CDR3 in amino acids: CASSPTAATNEKLFF. The CDR3 DNA reads as TGTGCCAGCAGCCCGACTGCCGCAACTAATGAAAAACTGTTTTTT. This rearrangement joins TRBV9 to TRBJ1-4; no clear D gene. The CDR3 length is 15 residues. CDR1 is SGDLS and CDR2 is YYNGEE in the germline V gene. V lost 4 bases, J lost 0 bases, and 10 bases lay in between.

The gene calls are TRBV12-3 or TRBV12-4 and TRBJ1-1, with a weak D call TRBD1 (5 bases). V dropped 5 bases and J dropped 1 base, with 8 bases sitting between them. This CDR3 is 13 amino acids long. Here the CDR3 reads CASSTDTNTEAFF. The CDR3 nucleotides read TGTGCCAGCAGTACGGACACGAACACTGAAGCTTTCTTT.

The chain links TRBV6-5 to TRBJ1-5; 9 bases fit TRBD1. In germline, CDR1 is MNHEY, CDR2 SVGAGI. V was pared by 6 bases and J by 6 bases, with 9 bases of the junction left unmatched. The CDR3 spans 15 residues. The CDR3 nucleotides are TGTGCCAGCAGCCGGGGACAGGGAGGGGGTCAGCCCCAGCATTTT. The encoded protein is CASSRGQGGGQPQHF.

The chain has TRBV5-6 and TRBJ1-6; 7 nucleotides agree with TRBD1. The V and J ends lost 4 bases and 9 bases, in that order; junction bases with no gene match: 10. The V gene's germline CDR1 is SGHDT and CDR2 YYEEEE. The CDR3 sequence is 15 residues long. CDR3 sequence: CASSPQGLQASPLHF. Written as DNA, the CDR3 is TGTGCCAGCAGCCCACAGGGGTTGCAGGCTTCACCCCTCCACTTT.

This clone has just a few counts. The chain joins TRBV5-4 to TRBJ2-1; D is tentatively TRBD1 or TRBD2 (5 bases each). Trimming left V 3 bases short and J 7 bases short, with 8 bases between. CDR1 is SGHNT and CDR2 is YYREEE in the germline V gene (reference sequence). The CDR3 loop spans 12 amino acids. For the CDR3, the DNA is TGTGCCAGCAGCTCGGGACCAAATGAGCAGTTCTTC. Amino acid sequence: CASSSGPNEQFF.

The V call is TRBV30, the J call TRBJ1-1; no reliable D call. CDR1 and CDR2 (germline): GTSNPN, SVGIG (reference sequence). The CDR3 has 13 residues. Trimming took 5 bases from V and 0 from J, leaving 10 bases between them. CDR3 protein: CAWQQSLNTEAFF. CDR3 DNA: TGTGCCTGGCAACAGAGCCTGAACACTGAAGCTTTCTTT.

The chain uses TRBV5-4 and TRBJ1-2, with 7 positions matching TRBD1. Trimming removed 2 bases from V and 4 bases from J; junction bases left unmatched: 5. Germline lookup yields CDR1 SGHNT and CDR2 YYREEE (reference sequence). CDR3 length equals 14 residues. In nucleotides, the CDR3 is TGTGCCAGCAGCTTAGGACAGGAGGGCTATGGCTACACCTTC. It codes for CASSLGQEGYGYTF.

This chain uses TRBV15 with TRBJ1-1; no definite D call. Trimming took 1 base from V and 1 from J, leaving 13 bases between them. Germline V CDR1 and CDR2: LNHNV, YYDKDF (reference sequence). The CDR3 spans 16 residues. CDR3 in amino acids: CATSRAVEESNTEAFF. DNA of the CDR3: TGTGCCACCAGCAGAGCGGTCGAGGAATCGAACACTGAAGCTTTCTTT.

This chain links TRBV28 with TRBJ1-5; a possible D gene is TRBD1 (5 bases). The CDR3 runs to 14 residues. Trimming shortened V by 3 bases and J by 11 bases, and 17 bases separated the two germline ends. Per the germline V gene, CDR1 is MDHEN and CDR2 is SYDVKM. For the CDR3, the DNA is TGTGCCAGCAGTTTTGGAGGGGTTGGTGTGACCCAGCATTTT. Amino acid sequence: CASSFGGVGVTQHF.

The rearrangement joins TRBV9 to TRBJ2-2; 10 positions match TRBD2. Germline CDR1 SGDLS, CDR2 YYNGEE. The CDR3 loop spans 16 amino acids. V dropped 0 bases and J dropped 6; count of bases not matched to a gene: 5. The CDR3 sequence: CASSVGASGGSGELFF. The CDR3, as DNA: TGTGCCAGCAGCGTAGGGGCTAGCGGGGGATCCGGGGAGCTGTTTTTT. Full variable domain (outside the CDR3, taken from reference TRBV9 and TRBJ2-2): DSGVTQTPKHLITATGQRVTLRCSPRSGDLSVYWYQQSLDQGLQFLIQYYNGEERAKGNILERFSAQQFPDLHSELNLSSLELGDSALYFCASSVGASGGSGELFFGEGSRLTVL.

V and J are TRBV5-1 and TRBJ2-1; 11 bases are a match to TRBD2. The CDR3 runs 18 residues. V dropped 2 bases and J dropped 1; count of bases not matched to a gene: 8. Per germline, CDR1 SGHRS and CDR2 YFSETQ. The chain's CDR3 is CASSFTSGGLGSYNEQFF. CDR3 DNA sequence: TGCGCCAGCAGCTTTACTAGCGGGGGCTTGGGGTCCTACAATGAGCAGTTCTTC.

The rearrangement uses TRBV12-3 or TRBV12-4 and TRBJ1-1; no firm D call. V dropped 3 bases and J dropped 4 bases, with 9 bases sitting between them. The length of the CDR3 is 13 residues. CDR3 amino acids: CASSLARRTEAFF. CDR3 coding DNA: TGTGCCAGCAGTTTGGCCCGGCGCACTGAAGCTTTCTTT.